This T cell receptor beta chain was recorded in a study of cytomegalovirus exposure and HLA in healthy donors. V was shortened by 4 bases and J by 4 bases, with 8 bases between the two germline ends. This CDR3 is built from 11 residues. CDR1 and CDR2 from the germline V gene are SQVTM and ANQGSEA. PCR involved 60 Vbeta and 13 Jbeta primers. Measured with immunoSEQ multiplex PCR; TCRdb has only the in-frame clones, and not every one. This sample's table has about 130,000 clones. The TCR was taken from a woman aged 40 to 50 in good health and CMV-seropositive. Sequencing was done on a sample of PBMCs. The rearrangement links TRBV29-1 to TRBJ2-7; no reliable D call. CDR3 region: CSVGHSYEQYF. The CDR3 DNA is TGCAGCGTTGGTCACAGTTACGAGCAGTACTTC.